This TCR beta chain was recorded in a study of blood T cell repertoires in COVID-19. Study overall: In each case, the material was cDNA or gDNA derived from T cells, B-cell-depleted T cells, or PBMCs.

In the source study's methods: Using reference gene primer amplification, nucleated cell counts were estimated. Libraries were prepared by immunoSEQ multiplex PCR; TCRdb keeps only in-frame clonotypes and omits some of them. Clonal size and the V and J genes are those of that table, whereas D and trimming came from the DNA. The top ten hold around a quarter of the sample, which has roughly 140,000 clones, around 88% seen once. This clone was found a few times. Germline CDR1 SGHRS, CDR2 YFSETQ. The CDR3 is made up of 16 amino acids. V shed 4 bases and J 3 bases; nucleotides not matched to a gene: 10. This rearrangement joins TRBV5-1 to TRBJ1-1, with 9 bases fitting TRBD1. The sample consisted of peripheral blood. The origin of this receptor is a human donor in a cohort sampled during active COVID-19. CDR3 loop: CASSIGTGRGDTEAFF. The CDR3 coding sequence is TGCGCCAGCAGCATCGGGACAGGGCGGGGAGACACTGAAGCTTTCTTT.